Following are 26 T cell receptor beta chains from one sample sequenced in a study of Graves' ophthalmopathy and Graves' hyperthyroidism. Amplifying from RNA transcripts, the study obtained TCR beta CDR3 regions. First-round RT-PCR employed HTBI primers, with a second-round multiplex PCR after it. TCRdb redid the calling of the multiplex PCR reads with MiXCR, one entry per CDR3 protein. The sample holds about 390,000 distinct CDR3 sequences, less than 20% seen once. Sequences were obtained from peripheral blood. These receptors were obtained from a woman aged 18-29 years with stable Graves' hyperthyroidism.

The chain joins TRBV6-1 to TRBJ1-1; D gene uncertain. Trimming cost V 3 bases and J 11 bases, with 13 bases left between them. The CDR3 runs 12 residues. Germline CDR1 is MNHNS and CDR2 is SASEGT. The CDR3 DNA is TGTGCCAGCAGTGACCCCAGAGAACGGGCTTTCTTT. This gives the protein CASSDPRERAFF.

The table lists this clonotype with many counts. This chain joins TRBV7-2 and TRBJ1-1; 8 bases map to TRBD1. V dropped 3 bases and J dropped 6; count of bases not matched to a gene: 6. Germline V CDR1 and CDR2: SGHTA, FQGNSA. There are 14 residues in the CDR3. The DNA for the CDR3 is TGTGCCAGCAGCTTGGACAGGGAAAAGGCTGAAGCTTTCTTT. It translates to CASSLDREKAEAFF.

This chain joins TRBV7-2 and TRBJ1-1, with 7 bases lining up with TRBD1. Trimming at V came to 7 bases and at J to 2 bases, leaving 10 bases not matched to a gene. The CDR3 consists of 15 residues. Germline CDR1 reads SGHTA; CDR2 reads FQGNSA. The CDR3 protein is CASKTGAPFNTEAFF. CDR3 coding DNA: TGTGCCAGCAAAACAGGGGCCCCATTCAACACTGAAGCTTTCTTT. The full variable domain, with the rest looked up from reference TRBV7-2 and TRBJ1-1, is GAGVSQSPSNKVTEKGKDVELRCDPISGHTALYWYRQSLGQGLEFLIYFQGNSAPDKSGLPSDRFSAERTGGSVSTLTIQRTQQEDSAVYLCASKTGAPFNTEAFFGQGTRLTVV.

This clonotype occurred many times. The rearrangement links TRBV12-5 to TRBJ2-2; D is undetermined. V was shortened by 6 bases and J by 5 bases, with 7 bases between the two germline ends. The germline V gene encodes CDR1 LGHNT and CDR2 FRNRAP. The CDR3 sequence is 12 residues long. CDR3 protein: CASGTLTGELFF. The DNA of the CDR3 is TGTGCTAGTGGGACCCTAACCGGGGAGCTGTTTTTT.

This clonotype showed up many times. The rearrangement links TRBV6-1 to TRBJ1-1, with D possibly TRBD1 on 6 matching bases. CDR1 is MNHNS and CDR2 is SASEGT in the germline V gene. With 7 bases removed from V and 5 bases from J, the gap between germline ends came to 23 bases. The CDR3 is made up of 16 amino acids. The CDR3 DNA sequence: TGTGCCAGCAATCAATGGGCAGGGGCCAGAGGGACTGAAGCTTTCTTT. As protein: CASNQWAGARGTEAFF.

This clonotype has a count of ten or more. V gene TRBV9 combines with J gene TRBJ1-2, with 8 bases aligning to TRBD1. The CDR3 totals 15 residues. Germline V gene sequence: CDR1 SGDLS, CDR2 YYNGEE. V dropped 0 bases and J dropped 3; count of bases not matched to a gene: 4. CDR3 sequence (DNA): TGTGCCAGCAGCGTAGGGACAGGGCGCGACTATGGCTACACCTTC. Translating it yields CASSVGTGRDYGYTF.

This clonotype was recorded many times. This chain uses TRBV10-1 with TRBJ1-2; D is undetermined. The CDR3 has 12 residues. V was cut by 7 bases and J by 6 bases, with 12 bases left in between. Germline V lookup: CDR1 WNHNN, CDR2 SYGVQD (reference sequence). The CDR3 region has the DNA TGCGCCAGCAAGGGCAACGAGGATGGCTACACCTTC. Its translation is CASKGNEDGYTF.

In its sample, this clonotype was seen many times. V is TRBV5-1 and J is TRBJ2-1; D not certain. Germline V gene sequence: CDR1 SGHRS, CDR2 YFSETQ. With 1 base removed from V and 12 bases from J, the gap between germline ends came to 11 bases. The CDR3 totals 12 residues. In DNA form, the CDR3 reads TGCGCCAGCAGCTTGCAGCTGGGGTGGCAGTTCTTC. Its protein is CASSLQLGWQFF.

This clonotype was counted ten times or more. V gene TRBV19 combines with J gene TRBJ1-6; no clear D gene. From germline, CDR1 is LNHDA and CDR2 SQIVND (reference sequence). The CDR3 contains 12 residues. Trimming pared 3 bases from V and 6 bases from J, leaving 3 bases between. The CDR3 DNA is TGTGCCAGTAGTATTCGTAATTCACCCCTCCACTTT. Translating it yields CASSIRNSPLHF.

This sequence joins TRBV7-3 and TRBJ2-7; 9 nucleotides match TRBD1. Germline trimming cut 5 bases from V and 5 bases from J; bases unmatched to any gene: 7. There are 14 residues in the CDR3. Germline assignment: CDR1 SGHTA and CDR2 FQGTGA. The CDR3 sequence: CASSARTGANEQYF. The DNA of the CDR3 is TGTGCCAGCAGCGCCAGGACAGGGGCTAACGAGCAGTACTTC.

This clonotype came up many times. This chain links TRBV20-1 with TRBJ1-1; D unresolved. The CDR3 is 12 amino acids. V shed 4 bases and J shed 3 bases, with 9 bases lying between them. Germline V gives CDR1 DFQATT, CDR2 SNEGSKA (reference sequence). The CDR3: CSAIWGYTEAFF. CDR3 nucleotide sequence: TGCAGTGCTATATGGGGTTACACTGAAGCTTTCTTT.

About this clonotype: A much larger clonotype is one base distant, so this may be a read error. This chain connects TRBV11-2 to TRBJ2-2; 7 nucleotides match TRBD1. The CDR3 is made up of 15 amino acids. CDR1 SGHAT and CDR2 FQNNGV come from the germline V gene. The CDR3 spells CASNLIRQGTGELFF. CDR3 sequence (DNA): TGTGCCAGCAACTTAATTAGACAGGGCACCGGGGAGCTGTTTTTT.

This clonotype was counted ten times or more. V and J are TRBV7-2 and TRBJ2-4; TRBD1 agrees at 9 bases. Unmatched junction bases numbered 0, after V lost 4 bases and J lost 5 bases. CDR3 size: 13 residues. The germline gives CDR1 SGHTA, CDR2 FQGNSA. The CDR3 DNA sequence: TGTGCCAGCAGCTACAGGGGGCAAAACATTCAGTACTTC. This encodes CASSYRGQNIQYF.

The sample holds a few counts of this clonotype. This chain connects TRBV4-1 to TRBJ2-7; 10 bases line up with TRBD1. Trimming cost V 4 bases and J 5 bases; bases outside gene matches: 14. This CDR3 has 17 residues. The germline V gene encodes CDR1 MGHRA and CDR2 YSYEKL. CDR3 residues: CASSPRIRGQGKDEQYF. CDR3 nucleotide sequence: TGCGCCAGCAGCCCCCGAATCAGGGGACAGGGGAAGGACGAGCAGTACTTC.

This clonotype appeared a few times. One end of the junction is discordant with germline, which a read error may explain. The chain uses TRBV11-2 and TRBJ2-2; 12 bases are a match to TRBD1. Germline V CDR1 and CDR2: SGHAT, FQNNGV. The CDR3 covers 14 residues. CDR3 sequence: CASSPGQGAGELCF. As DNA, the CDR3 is TGTGCCAGCAGCCCGGGACAGGGGGCCGGGGAGCTGTGTTTT. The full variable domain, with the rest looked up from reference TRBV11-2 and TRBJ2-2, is EAGVAQSPRYKIIEKRQSVAFWCNPISGHATLYWYQQILGQGPKLLIQFQNNGVVDDSQLPKDRFSAERLKGVDSTLKIQPAKLEDSAVYLCASSPGQGAGELCFGEGSRLTVL.

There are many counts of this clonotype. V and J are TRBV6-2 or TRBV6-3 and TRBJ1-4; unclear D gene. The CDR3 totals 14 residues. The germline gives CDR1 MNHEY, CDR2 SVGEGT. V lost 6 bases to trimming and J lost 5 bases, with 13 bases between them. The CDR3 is CASRRTVANEKLFF. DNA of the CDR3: TGTGCCAGCAGAAGGACGGTGGCGAATGAAAAACTGTTTTTT.

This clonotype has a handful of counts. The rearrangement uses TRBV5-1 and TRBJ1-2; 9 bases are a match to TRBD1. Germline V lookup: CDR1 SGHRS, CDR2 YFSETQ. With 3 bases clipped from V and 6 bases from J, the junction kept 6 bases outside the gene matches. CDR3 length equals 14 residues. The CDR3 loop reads CASSWTGTGNGYTF. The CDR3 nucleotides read TGCGCCAGCAGCTGGACCGGGACAGGGAATGGCTACACCTTC.

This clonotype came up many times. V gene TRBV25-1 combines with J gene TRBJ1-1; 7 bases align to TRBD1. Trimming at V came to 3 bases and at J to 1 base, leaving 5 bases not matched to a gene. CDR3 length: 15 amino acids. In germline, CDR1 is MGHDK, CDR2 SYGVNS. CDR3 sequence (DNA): TGTGCCAGCAGTGATGGAGGGGGCGCGAACACTGAAGCTTTCTTT. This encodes CASSDGGGANTEAFF.

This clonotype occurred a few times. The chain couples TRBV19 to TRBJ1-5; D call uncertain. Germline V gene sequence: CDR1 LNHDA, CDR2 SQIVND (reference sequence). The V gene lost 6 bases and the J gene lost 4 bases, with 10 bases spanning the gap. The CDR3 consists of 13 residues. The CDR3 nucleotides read TGTGCCAGTAGGTGGGAGTCGAATCAGCCCCAGCATTTT. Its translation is CASRWESNQPQHF.

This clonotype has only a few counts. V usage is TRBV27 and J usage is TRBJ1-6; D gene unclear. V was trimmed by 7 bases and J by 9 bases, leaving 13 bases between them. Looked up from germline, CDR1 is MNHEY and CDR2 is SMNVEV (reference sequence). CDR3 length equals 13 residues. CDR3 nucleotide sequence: TGTGCCAGCATCCCGCAGAAGATTTCACCCCTCCACTTT. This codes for CASIPQKISPLHF.

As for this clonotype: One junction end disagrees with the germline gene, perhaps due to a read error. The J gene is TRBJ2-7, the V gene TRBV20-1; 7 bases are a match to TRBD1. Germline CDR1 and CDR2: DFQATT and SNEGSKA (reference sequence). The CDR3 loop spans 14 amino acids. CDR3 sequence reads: CCAVIMTGSDEQYF. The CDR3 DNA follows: TGCTGTGCTGTGATAATGACAGGGTCGGACGAGCAGTACTTC.

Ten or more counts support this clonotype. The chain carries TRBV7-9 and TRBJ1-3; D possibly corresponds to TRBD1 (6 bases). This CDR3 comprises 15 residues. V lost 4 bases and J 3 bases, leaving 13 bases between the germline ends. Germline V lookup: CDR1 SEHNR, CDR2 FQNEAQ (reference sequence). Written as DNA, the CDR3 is TGTGCCAGCAGCTCAACCGGGACAAATGGAAACACCATATATTTT. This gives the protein CASSSTGTNGNTIYF.

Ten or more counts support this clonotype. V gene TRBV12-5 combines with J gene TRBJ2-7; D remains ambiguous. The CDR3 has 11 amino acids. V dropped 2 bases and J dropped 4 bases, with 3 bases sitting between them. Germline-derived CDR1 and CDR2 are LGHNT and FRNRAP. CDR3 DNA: TGTGCTAGTGGTTTGTGGTACGAGCAGTACTTC. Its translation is CASGLWYEQYF.

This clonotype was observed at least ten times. CDR3 nucleotides: TGTGCAGCAGGGTCAGACGAGCAGTACTTC. Translated: CAAGSDEQYF. The V gene is TRBV27, the J gene TRBJ2-7; maybe TRBD1 (5 bases). This CDR3 comprises 10 residues. The V gene's germline CDR1 is MNHEY and CDR2 SMNVEV (reference sequence).

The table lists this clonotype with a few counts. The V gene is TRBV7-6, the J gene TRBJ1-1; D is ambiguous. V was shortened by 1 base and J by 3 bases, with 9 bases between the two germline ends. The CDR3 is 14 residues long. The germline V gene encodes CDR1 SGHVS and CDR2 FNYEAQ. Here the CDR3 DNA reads TGTGCCAGCAGCTTAGTCATCTCCTACACTGAAGCTTTCTTT. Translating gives CASSLVISYTEAFF.

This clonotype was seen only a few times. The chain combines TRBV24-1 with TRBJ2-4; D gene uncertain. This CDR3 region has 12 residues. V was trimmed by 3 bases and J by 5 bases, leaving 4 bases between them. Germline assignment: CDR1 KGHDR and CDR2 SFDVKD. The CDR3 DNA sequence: TGTGCCACCAGTGATACCGAAAACATTCAGTACTTC. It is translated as CATSDTENIQYF.